This T cell receptor beta chain was documented in a study of early T cells in non-severe SARS-CoV-2 infection. Study summary: Sequenced bulk RNA came from whole blood that was unsorted, and chains were unpaired.

There are a few counts of this clonotype. The junction departs from the called germline gene at one end, perhaps through a read error. MiXCR was run by TCRdb on the 5' RACE reads, yielding one entry per CDR3 protein. The sample yields fewer than 65,000 distinct CDR3 sequences, approximately 6.1% seen once. This CDR3 region has 12 residues. Germline V gene lookup returns CDR1 DFQATT and CDR2 SNEGSKA (reference sequence). This specimen consisted of whole blood, obtained at baseline. The receptor comes from an adult who was a healthcare worker with PCR-confirmed SARS-CoV-2 infection or an uninfected control (not recorded which). The chain joins TRBV20-1 to TRBJ2-7, with a tentative D call TRBD1 (5 bases). As DNA, the CDR3 is TGCAGTGCTAGTGGCAGGGTCTACGAACAGTACTTC. Protein sequence: CSASGRVYEQYF.